This T cell receptor beta chain was retrieved from a study of radiotherapy plus CTLA-4 blockade in lung cancer. V lost 1 base and J lost 4, with 16 bases in between. From germline, CDR1 is MNHEY and CDR2 SMNVEV (reference sequence). CDR3 length: 16 residues. Sequencing was performed with immunoSEQ multiplex PCR; in TCRdb, only in-frame clones are kept and a portion is missing. The repertoire has about 84,000 clones, about 78% of them found once; the top ten carry 11% to 15%. The sample in question was peripheral blood, obtained from a patient treated with radiotherapy plus ipilimumab. The TCR was taken from a human donor with non-small cell lung cancer that progressed on radiotherapy plus ipilimumab. The J gene is TRBJ1-1, the V gene TRBV27, with TRBD1 as a possible D gene (5 bases). The DNA for the CDR3 is TGTGCCAGCAGTTTATGGGGGGTTGGTCAGCCCACTGAAGCTTTCTTT. This codes for CASSLWGVGQPTEAFF.